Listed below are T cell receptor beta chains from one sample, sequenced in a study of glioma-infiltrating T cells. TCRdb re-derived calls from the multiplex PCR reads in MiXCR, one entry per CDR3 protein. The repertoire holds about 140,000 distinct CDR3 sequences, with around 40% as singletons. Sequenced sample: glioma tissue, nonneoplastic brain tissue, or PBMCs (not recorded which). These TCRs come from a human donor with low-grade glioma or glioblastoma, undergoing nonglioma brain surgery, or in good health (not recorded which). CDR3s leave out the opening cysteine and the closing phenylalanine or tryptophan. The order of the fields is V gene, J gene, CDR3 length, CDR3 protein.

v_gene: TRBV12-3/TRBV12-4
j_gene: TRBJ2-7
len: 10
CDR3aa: ASGGVSYEQY

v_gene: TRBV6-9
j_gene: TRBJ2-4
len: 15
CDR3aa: ASSYIRLGNNGDIQY

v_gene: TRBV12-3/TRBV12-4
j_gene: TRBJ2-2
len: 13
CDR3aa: ASSLAQGLSGELF

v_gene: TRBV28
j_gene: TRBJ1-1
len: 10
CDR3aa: ASSLPNTEAF

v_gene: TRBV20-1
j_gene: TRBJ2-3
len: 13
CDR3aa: SARDPGLNTDTQY

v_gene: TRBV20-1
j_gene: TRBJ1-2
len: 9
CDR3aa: SARVGDGYT

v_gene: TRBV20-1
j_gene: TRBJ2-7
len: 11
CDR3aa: SAKPGHSYEQY

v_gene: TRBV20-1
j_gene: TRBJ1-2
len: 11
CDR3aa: SARLQGYYGYT

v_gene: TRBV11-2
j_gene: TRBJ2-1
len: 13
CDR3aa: ASSLAPGKGNEQF

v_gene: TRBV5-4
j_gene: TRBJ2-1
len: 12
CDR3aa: ASSSRDRGVEQF

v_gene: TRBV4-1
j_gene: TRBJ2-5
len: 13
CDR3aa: ASSHLNRGEETQY

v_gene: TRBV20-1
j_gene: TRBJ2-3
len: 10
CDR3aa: SAIENTDTQY

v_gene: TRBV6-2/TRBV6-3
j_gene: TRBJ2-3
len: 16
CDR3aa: ASSYPWRGAAKTDTQY

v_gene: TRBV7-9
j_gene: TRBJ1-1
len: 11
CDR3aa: ASRAGLNTEAF

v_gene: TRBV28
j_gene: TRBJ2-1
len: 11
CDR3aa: ASRLAGPYEQF

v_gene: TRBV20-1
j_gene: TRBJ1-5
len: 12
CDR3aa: SARRTGSNQPQH

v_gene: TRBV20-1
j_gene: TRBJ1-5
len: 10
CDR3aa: SARDGLQPQH

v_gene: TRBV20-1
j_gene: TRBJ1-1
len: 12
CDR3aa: SARGGSTNTEAF

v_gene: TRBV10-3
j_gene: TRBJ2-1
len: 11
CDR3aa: AVKTTGNNEQF

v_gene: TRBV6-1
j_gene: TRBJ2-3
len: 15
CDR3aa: ASSRKASGGVTDTQY

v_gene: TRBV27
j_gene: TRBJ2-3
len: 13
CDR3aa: ASSQWGSGTDTQY

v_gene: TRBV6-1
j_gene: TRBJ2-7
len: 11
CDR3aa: ASSEVASYEQY

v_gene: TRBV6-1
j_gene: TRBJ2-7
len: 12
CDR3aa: ASRPGLAGYEQY

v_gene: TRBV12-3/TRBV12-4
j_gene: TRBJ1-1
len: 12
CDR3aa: ASSFTGGGTEAF

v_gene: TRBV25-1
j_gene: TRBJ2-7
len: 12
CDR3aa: ASSEATGQDEQY

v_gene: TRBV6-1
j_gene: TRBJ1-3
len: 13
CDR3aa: ASNARGLSGNTIY

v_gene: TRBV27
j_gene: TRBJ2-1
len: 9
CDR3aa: ASSLGTVQF

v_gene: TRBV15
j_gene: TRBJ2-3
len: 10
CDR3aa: ATSRDGGTQY